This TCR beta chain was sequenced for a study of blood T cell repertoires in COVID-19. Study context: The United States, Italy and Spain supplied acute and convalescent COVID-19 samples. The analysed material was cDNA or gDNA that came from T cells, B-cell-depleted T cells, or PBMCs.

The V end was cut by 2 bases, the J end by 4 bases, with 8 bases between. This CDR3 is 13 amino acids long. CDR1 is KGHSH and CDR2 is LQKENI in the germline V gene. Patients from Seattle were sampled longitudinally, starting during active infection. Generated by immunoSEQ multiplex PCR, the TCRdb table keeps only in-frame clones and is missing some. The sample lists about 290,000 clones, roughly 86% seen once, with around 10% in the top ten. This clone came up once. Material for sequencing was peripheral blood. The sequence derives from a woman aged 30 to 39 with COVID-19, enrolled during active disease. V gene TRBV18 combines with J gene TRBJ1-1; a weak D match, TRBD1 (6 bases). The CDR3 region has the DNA TGTGCCAGCTCACCAACGACAGGCACTGAAGCTTTCTTT. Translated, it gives CASSPTTGTEAFF.